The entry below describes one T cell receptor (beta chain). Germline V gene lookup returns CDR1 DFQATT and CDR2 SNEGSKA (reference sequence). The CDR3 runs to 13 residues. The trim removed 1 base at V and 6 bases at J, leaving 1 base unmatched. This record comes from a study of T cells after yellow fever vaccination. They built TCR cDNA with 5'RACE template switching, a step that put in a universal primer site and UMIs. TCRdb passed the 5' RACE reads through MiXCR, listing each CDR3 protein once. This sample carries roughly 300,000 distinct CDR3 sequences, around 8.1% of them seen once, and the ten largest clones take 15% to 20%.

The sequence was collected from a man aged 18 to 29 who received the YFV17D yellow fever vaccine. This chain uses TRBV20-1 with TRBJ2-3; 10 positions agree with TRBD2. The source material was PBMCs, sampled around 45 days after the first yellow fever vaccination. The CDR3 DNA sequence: TGCAGTGCTAGAGTACTAGCGGGGGATACGCAGTATTTT. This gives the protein CSARVLAGDTQYF.